Reported below is one TCR beta chain. Antigen unknown. This beta chain represents an off-target read in a library built for alpha chains; its size is of limited meaning. The data belong to a study of spatial heterogeneity in lung cancer. The study's findings and limits: In tumors, expanded intratumoral alpha and beta TCR counts tracked mutation counts.

The time point is: sample taken at primary tumor resection. Samples were donated by 72 untreated early-stage non-small cell lung cancer patients. Unsorted tumor, nontumor lung tissue or cryopreserved PBMC supplied the whole RNA. A unique molecular identifier was attached to every TCR cDNA molecule. In TCRdb, the 5' RACE reads were re-called with MiXCR into one record per CDR3 protein. The data show over 15,000 distinct CDR3 sequences, approximately 6.9% seen once. The CDR3 sequence is 16 residues long. Per the germline V gene, CDR1 is MDHEN and CDR2 is SYDVKM. Between the trimmed V and J ends, which lost 3 bases and 7 bases, there was a span of 16 bases.

The J gene is TRBJ1-6, the V gene TRBV28; D gene unclear. This receptor was taken from a female donor with early-stage non-small cell lung cancer. Material: lung tumor tissue, obtained at surgery. CDR3 region: CASSFRRKTGNSPLHF. The CDR3 nucleotides are TGTGCCAGCAGTTTCCGGAGGAAGACGGGAAATTCACCCCTCCACTTT.